Below are 20 T cell receptor beta chains sequenced from a single sample in a study of shared clonotypes between healthy human individuals. Only in-frame clones appear in the TCRdb table, and some are missing; sequencing was by immunoSEQ multiplex PCR. Among 550,000 to 700,000 clones listed, 55% to 85% were seen once. The sample comprised memory CD4+ T cells sorted from blood. Indicated subset: CD45RA-negative fraction. Source of these receptors: a woman aged 25 to 45 in good health.

This chain joins TRBV2 and TRBJ2-7, with TRBD1 as a possible D gene (6 bases). The V end lost 4 bases, the J end lost 0 bases, and 19 bases lay between the germline ends. The CDR3 is 17 amino acids. The germline CDR1 and CDR2 sequences are SNHLY and FYNNEI. The CDR3 is CASSAPFFVRGSYEQYF. CDR3 bases: TGTGCCAGCAGTGCCCCTTTTTTCGTCAGGGGCTCCTACGAGCAGTACTTC.

The gene calls are TRBV30 and TRBJ1-2; D call uncertain. Germline CDR1 is GTSNPN and CDR2 is SVGIG (reference sequence). Trimming took off 1 base at V and 8 bases at J, with 14 bases between the two ends. The CDR3 extends over 13 amino acids. In DNA form, the CDR3 reads TGTGCCTGGAGTGCCGGGAGCGATAGGGGCTACACCTTC. This gives the protein CAWSAGSDRGYTF.

As to this clone: Other DNA sequences in the sample encode the same CDR3. The V call is TRBV5-1, the J call TRBJ1-1; perhaps TRBD1 as D (5 bases). The length of the CDR3 is 13 residues. Germline V lookup: CDR1 SGHRS, CDR2 YFSETQ. Trimming removed 4 bases from V and 2 bases from J, with 9 bases in between. For the CDR3, the DNA is TGCGCCAGCAGCCCCGGGGCCAACACTGAAGCTTTCTTT. Translation: CASSPGANTEAFF.

The chain employs TRBV27 and TRBJ1-2, with D perhaps matching TRBD1 (5 bases). The CDR3 length is 14 residues. Germline V gives CDR1 MNHEY, CDR2 SMNVEV (reference sequence). Between the trimmed V and J ends, which lost 2 bases and 5 bases, there was a span of 12 bases. The CDR3 coding sequence is TGTGCCAGCAGTTTACAGGGCCAGGGTTATGGCTACACCTTC. Its translation: CASSLQGQGYGYTF.

The genes are TRBV6-1 and TRBJ2-1; possibly TRBD1 for D (6 bases). There are 15 residues in the CDR3. In germline, CDR1 is MNHNS, CDR2 SASEGT. With 5 bases removed from V and 0 bases from J, the gap between germline ends came to 11 bases. CDR3 sequence: CASSPSDSSYNEQFF. Written as DNA, the CDR3 is TGTGCCAGCAGTCCTTCGGACAGCTCCTACAATGAGCAGTTCTTC.

V and J are TRBV28 and TRBJ2-5; D is tentatively TRBD1 or TRBD2 (6 bases each). The end of the DNA aligns better with TRBJ2-7, so the J call may be wrong. Germline values: CDR1 MDHEN, CDR2 SYDVKM. There are 15 residues in the CDR3. The chain's CDR3 is CASTNGGAITYEQYF. The CDR3 nucleotides are TGTGCCAGCACAAACGGGGGCGCGATAACCTACGAGCAGTACTTC.

In this sample, this clone turned up a few times. The chain carries TRBV19 and TRBJ2-4; 8 bases fit TRBD2. V lost 7 bases to trimming and J lost 15 bases; unmatched junction nucleotides: 11. This CDR3 comprises 12 residues. CDR1 is LNHDA, CDR2 SQIVND, per germline (reference sequence). CDR3 residues: CASIAAGGGSYF. The CDR3 DNA follows: TGTGCCAGTATCGCGGCGGGGGGCGGTTCGTACTTC.

This clone was counted only a few times. The chain is built from TRBV7-2 and TRBJ1-2, with D unclear. In germline, CDR1 is SGHTA, CDR2 FQGNSA. Trimming pared 3 bases from V and 2 bases from J, leaving 7 bases between. This CDR3 comprises 13 residues. CDR3 sequence (DNA): TGTGCCAGCAGCTTTACCGGGAACTATGGCTACACCTTC. Its protein product is CASSFTGNYGYTF. Combining the CDR3 with reference TRBV7-2 and TRBJ1-2 gives the whole variable domain GAGVSQSPSNKVTEKGKDVELRCDPISGHTALYWYRQSLGQGLEFLIYFQGNSAPDKSGLPSDRFSAERTGGSVSTLTIQRTQQEDSAVYLCASSFTGNYGYTFGSGTRLTVV.

In this sample, this clone turned up a few times. The chain has TRBV28 and TRBJ1-4, with D uncertain. In germline, CDR1 is MDHEN, CDR2 SYDVKM. Trimming took off 2 bases at V and 11 bases at J, with 15 bases between the two ends. This CDR3 comprises 14 residues. In DNA, the CDR3 is TGTGCCAGCAGTTTAGCCCACAGTCCTGGTAAACTGTTTTTT. Translating it yields CASSLAHSPGKLFF.

The CDR3 region is CASSPSVDSNQPQHF. Written as DNA, the CDR3 is TGTGCCAGCTCACCATCAGTGGATAGCAATCAGCCCCAGCATTTT. The chain recombines TRBV18 with TRBJ1-5; no reliable D call. The germline V and J ends were trimmed by 2 bases and 0 bases, with 8 bases remaining between them. Germline V gives CDR1 KGHSH, CDR2 LQKENI. The length of the CDR3 is 15 residues. The complete variable domain, with remaining parts taken from reference TRBV18 and TRBJ1-5, reads NAGVMQNPRHLVRRRGQEARLRCSPMKGHSHVYWYRQLPEEGLKFMVYLQKENIIDESGMPKERFSAEFPKEGPSILRIQQVVRGDSAAYFCASSPSVDSNQPQHFGDGTRLSIL.

In its sample, this clone was seen a few times. V and J are TRBV27 and TRBJ2-3; 11 nucleotides align to TRBD2. Germline CDR1 is MNHEY and CDR2 is SMNVEV (reference sequence). This CDR3 is 16 amino acids long. The V and J ends lost 5 bases and 0 bases, in that order; junction bases with no gene match: 4. The CDR3 loop reads CASSKLAGGSTDTQYF. The CDR3 DNA sequence: TGTGCCAGCAGTAAATTAGCGGGAGGGAGCACAGATACGCAGTATTTT.

This clone has more than one count but fewer than ten. The chain has TRBV19 and TRBJ1-5, with a possible D match to TRBD1 (6 bases). The CDR3 runs to 14 residues. Trimming took 6 bases from V and 4 from J, leaving 13 bases between them. Per the germline V gene, CDR1 is LNHDA and CDR2 is SQIVND (reference sequence). The CDR3 loop is CASRGKGVNQPQHF. The CDR3 nucleotides are TGTGCCAGTAGGGGAAAGGGGGTAAATCAGCCCCAGCATTTT.

This chain connects TRBV29-1 to TRBJ1-2; TRBD1 matches at 7 bases. The CDR3 length is 16 residues. V was pared by 0 bases and J by 4 bases, with 11 bases of the junction left unmatched. CDR1 is SQVTM, CDR2 ANQGSEA, per germline. CDR3 nucleotide sequence: TGCAGCGTTGAAGACCCCACTTCGGGACAGACCTATGGCTACACCTTC. As protein: CSVEDPTSGQTYGYTF.

This chain joins TRBV18 and TRBJ2-2, with 8 bases lining up with TRBD1. CDR1 is KGHSH and CDR2 is LQKENI in the germline V gene. Trimming at V came to 3 bases and at J to 1 base, leaving 7 bases not matched to a gene. This CDR3 contains 17 residues. CDR3 residues: CASSPYSGTGNTGELFF. The CDR3 DNA reads TGTGCCAGCTCACCCTACTCTGGGACAGGGAACACCGGGGAGCTGTTTTTT. The full variable domain, with the rest looked up from reference TRBV18 and TRBJ2-2, is NAGVMQNPRHLVRRRGQEARLRCSPMKGHSHVYWYRQLPEEGLKFMVYLQKENIIDESGMPKERFSAEFPKEGPSILRIQQVVRGDSAAYFCASSPYSGTGNTGELFFGEGSRLTVL.

This CDR3 reads CASSTRGSGSSYEQYF. CDR3 DNA: TGTGCCAGCAGTACCCGGGGTAGCGGGAGTTCCTACGAGCAGTACTTC. The V call is TRBV5-4, the J call TRBJ2-7; 9 nucleotides match TRBD2. There are 16 residues in the CDR3. CDR1 and CDR2 (germline): SGHNT, YYREEE (reference sequence). J was trimmed by 1 base and V by 5 bases; bases with no gene match: 10. The entire variable domain, with the rest obtained from reference TRBV5-4 and TRBJ2-7, is as follows: ETGVTQSPTHLIKTRGQQVTLRCSSQSGHNTVSWYQQALGQGPQFIFQYYREEENGRGNFPPRFSGLQFPNYSSELNVNALELDDSALYLCASSTRGSGSSYEQYFGPGTRLTVT.

In DNA form, the CDR3 reads TGTGCCAGTAGTATGGTAGGGGGCGGTGGGGCCAACGTCCTGACTTTC. Protein: CASSMVGGGGANVLTF. The gene calls are TRBV19 and TRBJ2-6, with 7 bases that match TRBD1. V shed 3 bases and J 3 bases; nucleotides not matched to a gene: 5. Germline-derived CDR1 and CDR2 are LNHDA and SQIVND (reference sequence). The CDR3 is made up of 16 amino acids. Using reference TRBV19 and TRBJ2-6 for the parts outside the CDR3, the full variable domain is DGGITQSPKYLFRKEGQNVTLSCEQNLNHDAMYWYRQDPGQGLRLIYYSQIVNDFQKGDIAEGYSVSREKKESFPLTVTSAQKNPTAFYLCASSMVGGGGANVLTFGAGSRLTVL.

This chain connects TRBV25-1 to TRBJ1-1; TRBD1 aligns across 7 bases. The germline CDR1 and CDR2 sequences are MGHDK and SYGVNS. The CDR3 extends over 14 amino acids. V was pared by 5 bases and J by 6 bases, with 9 bases of the junction left unmatched. CDR3 protein: CASSQAGGVSEAFF. CDR3 nucleotides: TGTGCCAGCAGTCAGGCAGGGGGGGTTTCTGAAGCTTTCTTT.

The gene calls are TRBV5-1 and TRBJ1-2, with D uncertain. The length of the CDR3 is 12 residues. The V end lost 4 bases, the J end lost 3 bases, and 7 bases lay between the germline ends. Germline values: CDR1 SGHRS, CDR2 YFSETQ. The CDR3 is CASSEDYYGYTF. The CDR3 bases are TGCGCCAGCAGCGAGGACTACTATGGCTACACCTTC.

The chain uses TRBV20-1 and TRBJ2-3; D gene unclear. The CDR3 runs 11 residues. The V end was cut by 6 bases, the J end by 11 bases, with 15 bases between. Germline CDR1 and CDR2: DFQATT and SNEGSKA (reference sequence). The CDR3 protein is CSALGRRKQYF. The CDR3 coding sequence is TGCAGTGCCCTGGGTAGGAGAAAGCAGTATTTT.

The rearrangement joins TRBV15 to TRBJ2-2; maybe TRBD1 (6 bases). Trimming left V 6 bases short and J 4 bases short, with 15 bases between. From germline, CDR1 is LNHNV and CDR2 YYDKDF (reference sequence). CDR3 size: 15 residues. The CDR3 DNA reads TGTGCCACCAGTTCACAGGGTCCCAGCACCGGGGAGCTGTTTTTT. Its translation: CATSSQGPSTGELFF.